This TCR beta chain originates from a study of post-analysis software for immune sequencing data. Every TCR beta cDNA library bore unique molecular identifiers. With roughly 0.95 to 11 million T cells as the source, some 510,000 cDNA molecules resulted. Each CDR3 protein gets one entry after TCRdb re-called the PCR reads with MiXCR. Of 650,000 to 900,000 distinct CDR3 sequences in the sample, around 46% were seen once. V shed 10 bases and J shed 1 base, with 10 bases lying between them. CDR3 length: 12 amino acids. In its sample, this clonotype was seen a few times. Its antigen is unidentified. Study results and limitations: Comparison with controls showed significantly lower normalized Chao1 diversity in multiple sclerosis patients. Same-batch preparations were strongly co-clustered by F measure. In patients, TRBV5-6, TRBV5-1 and TRBV20-1 belonged to 4 or 5 TRBV segments found more frequently than in controls.

The sequence was collected from a girl aged 10-17 years with multiple sclerosis. The chain couples TRBV6-7 to TRBJ1-1; no reliable D call. Being an ORF, TRBV6-7 has a function that is uncertain. The sequenced sample was blood. CDR3 region: CATGCGNTEAFF. The CDR3 region has the DNA TGTGCCACCGGTTGCGGGAACACTGAAGCTTTCTTT.